This T cell receptor beta chain was captured in a study of blood T cell repertoires in COVID-19. Study-wide background: Sources were T cells, B-cell-depleted T cells, or PBMCs; the material itself was cDNA or gDNA.

Authors' processing steps: By means of reference gene primer amplification, nucleated cell counts were estimated. Sequencing was performed with immunoSEQ multiplex PCR; in TCRdb, only in-frame clones are kept and a portion is missing. Clone size and the V and J calls come from that table; the DNA yielded D and trimming. The sample consists of about 270,000 clones, approximately 90% of them appearing once. Individuals aged about 18 to 90 years were recruited from about two dozen US areas. Germline V gene sequence: CDR1 GTSNPN, CDR2 SVGIG (reference sequence). This CDR3 has 13 amino acids. Trimming removed 5 bases at V and 6 bases at J, with 14 bases between.

The chain has TRBV30 and TRBJ2-4; maybe TRBD2 (6 bases). The sequence was collected from a woman in her twenties or thirties with acute COVID-19. The sample comprised PBMCs or T cells enriched from blood (not recorded which). Here the CDR3 reads CAWAGTLGNIQYF. The CDR3 DNA reads TGTGCCTGGGCCGGGACTTTGGGAAACATTCAGTACTTC. Based on the CDR3 plus reference TRBV30 and TRBJ2-4, the full variable domain is SQTIHQWPATLVQPVGSPLSLECTVEGTSNPNLYWYRQAAGRGLQLLFYSVGIGQISSEVPQNLSASRPQDRQFILSSKKLLLSDSGFYLCAWAGTLGNIQYFGAGTRLSVL.